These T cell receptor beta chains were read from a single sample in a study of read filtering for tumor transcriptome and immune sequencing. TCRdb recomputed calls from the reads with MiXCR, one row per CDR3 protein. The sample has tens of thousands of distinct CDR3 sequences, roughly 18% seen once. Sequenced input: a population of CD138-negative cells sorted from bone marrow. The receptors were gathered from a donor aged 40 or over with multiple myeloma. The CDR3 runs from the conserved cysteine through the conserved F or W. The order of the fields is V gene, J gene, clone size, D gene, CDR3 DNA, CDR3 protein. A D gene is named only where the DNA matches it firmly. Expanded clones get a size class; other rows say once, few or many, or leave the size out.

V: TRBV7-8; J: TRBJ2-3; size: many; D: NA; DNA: TGTGCCAGCAGCTTAGGCGGAATCAGCACAGATACGCAGTATTTT; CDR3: CASSLGGISTDTQYF
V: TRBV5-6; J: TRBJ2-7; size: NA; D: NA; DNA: TGTGCCAGCAGCTTGGTTTACAACACCTACGAGCAGTACTTC; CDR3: CASSLVYNTYEQYF
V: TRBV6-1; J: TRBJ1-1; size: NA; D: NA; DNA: TGTGCCACCAGAACAGGGTCGAGTAACACTGAAGCTTTCTTT; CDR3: CATRTGSSNTEAFF
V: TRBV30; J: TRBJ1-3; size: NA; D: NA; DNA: TGTGCCTGTGGACAGTACTCTGGAAACACCATATATTTT; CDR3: CACGQYSGNTIYF
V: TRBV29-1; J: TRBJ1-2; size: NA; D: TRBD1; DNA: TGCAGCGTTGAAGATGCAGGGGGAGCCAACTATGGCTACACCTTC; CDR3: CSVEDAGGANYGYTF
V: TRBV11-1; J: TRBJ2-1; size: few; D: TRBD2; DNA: TGTGCCAGCAGCCCCAGCGGGAGAGTTGGCAATGAGCAGTTCTTC; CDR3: CASSPSGRVGNEQFF
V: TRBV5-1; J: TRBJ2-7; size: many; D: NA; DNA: TGCGCCAGCAGCTCCCGGACAGCCTACGAGCAGTACTTC; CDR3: CASSSRTAYEQYF
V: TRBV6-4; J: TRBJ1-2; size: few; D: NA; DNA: TGTGCCAGCAGTCAAGACGGCTATGGCTACACCTTC; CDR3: CASSQDGYGYTF
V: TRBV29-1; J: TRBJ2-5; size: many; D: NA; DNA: TGCAGCGTGGAGAGTCCTGGCGAGACCCAGTACTTC; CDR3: CSVESPGETQYF
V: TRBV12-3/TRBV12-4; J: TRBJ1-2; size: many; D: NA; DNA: TGTGCCAGCAGCCCGCCCGGGCCAAACCCGCGAGGCTACACCTTC; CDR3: CASSPPGPNPRGYTF
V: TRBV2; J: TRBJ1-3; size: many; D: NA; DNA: TGTGCCAGCAGTGAGGTTCGCTCTGGAAACACCATATATTTT; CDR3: CASSEVRSGNTIYF
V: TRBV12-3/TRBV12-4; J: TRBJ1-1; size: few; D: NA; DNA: TGTGCCAGCAGTTTAGGCGCCCTTGGCACTGAAGCTTTCTTT; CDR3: CASSLGALGTEAFF
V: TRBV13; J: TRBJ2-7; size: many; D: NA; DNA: TGTGCCAGTCGGGCAGGGGGGCGGGACGAGCAGTACTTC; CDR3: CASRAGGRDEQYF
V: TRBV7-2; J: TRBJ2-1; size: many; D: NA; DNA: TGTGCCAGCAGCTTCCCCCGGGCAGGGGCGAACTTCAATGAGCAGTTCTTC; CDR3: CASSFPRAGANFNEQFF
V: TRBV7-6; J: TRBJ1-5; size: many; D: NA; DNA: TGTGCCAGCAGCTTATCTGGGGGCGTCTGGGGCAATCAGCCCCAGCATTTT; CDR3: CASSLSGGVWGNQPQHF
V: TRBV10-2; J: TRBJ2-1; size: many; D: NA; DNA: TGCGCCAGCCACAAACATTACAGGGTGGAGGGCAATGAGCAGTTCTTC; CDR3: CASHKHYRVEGNEQFF
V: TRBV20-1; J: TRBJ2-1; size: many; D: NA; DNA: TGCAGTGCTAGAGTGGGGGTCCTTCATGAGCAGTTCTTC; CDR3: CSARVGVLHEQFF
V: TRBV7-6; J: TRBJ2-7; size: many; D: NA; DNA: TGTGCCAGCAGCTCACTGGACAAATCCTACGAGCAGTACTTC; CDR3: CASSSLDKSYEQYF
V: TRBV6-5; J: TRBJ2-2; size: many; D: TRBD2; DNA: TGTGCCAGCAGTTACGCCAGCGGGAGGCCCGGGGAGCTGTTTTTT; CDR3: CASSYASGRPGELFF
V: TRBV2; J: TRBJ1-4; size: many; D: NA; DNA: TGTGCCAGCAGTCGACAAGAAGGTGAAAAACTGTTTTTT; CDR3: CASSRQEGEKLFF
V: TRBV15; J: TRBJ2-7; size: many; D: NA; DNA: TGTGCCACCAGCAGAGATCTGGCGGGGGCGGGAGAGCAGTACTTC; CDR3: CATSRDLAGAGEQYF
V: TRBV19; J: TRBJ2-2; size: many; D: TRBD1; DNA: TGTGCCAGCACAGGGGGTCAGAACACCGGGGAGCTGTTTTTT; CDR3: CASTGGQNTGELFF
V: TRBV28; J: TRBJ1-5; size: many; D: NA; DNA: TGTGCCAGCAGTTTAAGGCCCCCAGGGAATCAGCCCCAGCATTTT; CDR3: CASSLRPPGNQPQHF
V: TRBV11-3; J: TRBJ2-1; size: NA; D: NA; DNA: TGTGCCAGACGCTCAGAAGGCAGAACCTACAATGAGCAGTTCTTC; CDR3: CARRSEGRTYNEQFF
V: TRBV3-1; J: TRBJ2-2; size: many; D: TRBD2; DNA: TGTGCCAGCAGCCATCTGAGGCTAGCGGGAGTCCCTGGGGAGCTGTTTTTT; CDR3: CASSHLRLAGVPGELFF
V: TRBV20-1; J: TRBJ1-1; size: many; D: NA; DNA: TGCAGTGCTAGAGAGTCGGGGAACACTGAAGCTTTCTTT; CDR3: CSARESGNTEAFF
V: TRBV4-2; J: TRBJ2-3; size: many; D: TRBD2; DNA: TGTGCCAGCAGCTTGGCTAGCGGAGCTAGCACAGATACGCAGTATTTT; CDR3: CASSLASGASTDTQYF
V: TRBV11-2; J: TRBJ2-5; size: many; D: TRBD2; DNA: TGTGCCAGCAGCTCAACTGGAAGACTAGCGGGAGATGGGGGAGAGACCCAGTACTTC; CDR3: CASSSTGRLAGDGGETQYF
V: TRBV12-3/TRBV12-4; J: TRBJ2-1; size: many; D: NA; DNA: TGTGCCAGCAGCACACAGGGAAATGAGCAGTTCTTC; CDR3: CASSTQGNEQFF
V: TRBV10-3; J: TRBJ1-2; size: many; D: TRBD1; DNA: TGTGCCATCAGTGATGCAGGGGGCAAGAACTATGGCTACACCTTC; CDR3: CAISDAGGKNYGYTF
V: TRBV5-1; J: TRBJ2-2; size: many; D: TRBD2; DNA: TGCGCCAGCGCCGGGAGGAGCGGGAGATCCGGGGAGCTGTTTTTT; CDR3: CASAGRSGRSGELFF
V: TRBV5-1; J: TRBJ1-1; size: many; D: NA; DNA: TGCGCCAGCAGCTCTCTACTCGGGGGGCAGGGAACTGAAGCTTTCTTT; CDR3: CASSSLLGGQGTEAFF
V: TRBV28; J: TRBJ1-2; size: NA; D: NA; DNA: TGTGCCAGCCTTCCGGGGGGATGGGAAGGCTACACCTTC; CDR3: CASLPGGWEGYTF
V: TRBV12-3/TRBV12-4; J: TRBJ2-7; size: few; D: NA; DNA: TGTGCCAGCAGCCCGACAATCTCCTACGAGCAGTACTTC; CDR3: CASSPTISYEQYF
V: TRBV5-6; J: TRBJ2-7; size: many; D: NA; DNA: TGTGCCAGCAGCCGATCTTACTACGAGCAGTACTTC; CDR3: CASSRSYYEQYF
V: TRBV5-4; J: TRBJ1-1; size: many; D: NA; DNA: TGTGCCAGCAGTTCCGCCGGGCAGGAAGCTTTCTTT; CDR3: CASSSAGQEAFF
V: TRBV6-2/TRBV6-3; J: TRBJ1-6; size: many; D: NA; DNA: TGTGCCAGCAGCGAAGTCAGGGAAAACGATTCACCCCTCCACTTT; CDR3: CASSEVRENDSPLHF
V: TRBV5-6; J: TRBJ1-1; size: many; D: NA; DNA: TGTGCCAGCAGCTTGACACTGGGAGGGGGGGGCCTGAACACTGAAGCTTTCTTT; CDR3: CASSLTLGGGGLNTEAFF
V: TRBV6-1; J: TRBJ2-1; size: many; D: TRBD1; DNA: TGTGCCAGCAGGGAAGACAGGGGGATCTCCTCCTACAATGAGCAGTTCTTC; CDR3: CASREDRGISSYNEQFF
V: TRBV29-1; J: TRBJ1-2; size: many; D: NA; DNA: TGCAGCGTTGGGAGGCCGGACGGTACATTTTCTGGCTACACCTTC; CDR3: CSVGRPDGTFSGYTF
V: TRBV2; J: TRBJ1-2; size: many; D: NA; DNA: TGTGCCAGCAGTGAAGCTCGGGACAATCATGGCTACACCTTC; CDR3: CASSEARDNHGYTF
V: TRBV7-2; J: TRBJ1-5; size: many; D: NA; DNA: TGTGCCAGCAGCTTAGACCGGGCCGGCAATCAGCCCCAGCATTTT; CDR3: CASSLDRAGNQPQHF
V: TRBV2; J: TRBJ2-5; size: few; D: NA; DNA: TGTGCCAGCAGTGAAGCGCTTGGGGGGCCGCAGTACTTC; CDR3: CASSEALGGPQYF
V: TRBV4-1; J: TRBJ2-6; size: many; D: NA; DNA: TGCGCCAGCAGTTTTGGTGGCTCTGGGGCCAACGTCCTGACTTTC; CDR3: CASSFGGSGANVLTF
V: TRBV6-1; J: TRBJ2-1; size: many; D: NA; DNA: TGTGCCAGCAGGGTTCTCAATGAGCAGTTCTTC; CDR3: CASRVLNEQFF
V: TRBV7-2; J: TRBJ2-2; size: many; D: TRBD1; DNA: TGTGCCAGCACCGGACAGGCGAACACCGGGGAGCTGTTTTTT; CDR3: CASTGQANTGELFF
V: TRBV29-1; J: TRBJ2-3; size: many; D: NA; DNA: TGCAGCGTTGAAGATCGAGGGATCACAGATACGCAGTATTTT; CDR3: CSVEDRGITDTQYF
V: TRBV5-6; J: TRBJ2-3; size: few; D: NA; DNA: TGTGCCAGCAGCTTACGGAGACCGGGGTCGAGGGCAGATAGGCAGTATTTT; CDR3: CASSLRRPGSRADRQYF
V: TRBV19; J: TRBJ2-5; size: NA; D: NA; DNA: TGTGCCAGTAGTATACCAGGGAGGTCGGAGACCCAGTACTTC; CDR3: CASSIPGRSETQYF
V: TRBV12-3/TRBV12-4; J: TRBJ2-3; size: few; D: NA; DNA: TGTGCCAGCAGTGCCGACTTCCGCCGCACAGATACGCAGTATTTT; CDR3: CASSADFRRTDTQYF
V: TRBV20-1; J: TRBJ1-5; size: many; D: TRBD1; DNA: TGCAGTGCCCAAGGGGACAGGGACAATCAGCCCCAGCATTTT; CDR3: CSAQGDRDNQPQHF
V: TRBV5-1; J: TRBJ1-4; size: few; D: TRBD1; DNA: TGCGCCAGCAGACGGGACAGGGATGAAAAACTGTTTTTT; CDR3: CASRRDRDEKLFF
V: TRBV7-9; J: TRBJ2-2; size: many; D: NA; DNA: TGTGCCAGCAGCCTGACGGACCCCGGGGAGCTGTTTTTT; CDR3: CASSLTDPGELFF
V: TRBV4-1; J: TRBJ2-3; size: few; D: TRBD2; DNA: TGCGCCAGCAGCCAGCTACTAGCGGGGGCCCTCATTAACACAGATACGCAGTATTTT; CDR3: CASSQLLAGALINTDTQYF
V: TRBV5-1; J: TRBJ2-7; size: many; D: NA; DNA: TGCGCCAGCAGCCGAGGGCTAGTTTTAGACGAGCAGTACTTC; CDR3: CASSRGLVLDEQYF
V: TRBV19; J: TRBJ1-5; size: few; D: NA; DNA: TGTGCCAGTAGTATGGCAGGGTCCAATCAGCCCCAGCATTTT; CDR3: CASSMAGSNQPQHF